These 20 T cell receptor beta chains were sequenced from one sample in a study of T cells in Graves' hyperthyroidism and ophthalmopathy. RNA transcripts provided the source from which TCR beta CDR3 regions were amplified. Initially, a first-round RT-PCR of the TCR CDR3 employed the HTBI primer set. TCRdb independently ran MiXCR on the multiplex PCR reads; one entry per CDR3 protein. The sample has roughly 380,000 distinct CDR3 sequences, approximately 14% seen once. The specimen sequenced was blood. Receptor source: a young woman with Graves' hyperthyroidism.

The table lists this clonotype with many counts. The chain is built from TRBV29-1 and TRBJ2-3, with D perhaps matching TRBD1 (6 bases). Per germline, CDR1 SQVTM and CDR2 ANQGSEA. Deletions cut 7 bases from V and 0 bases from J, with 14 bases between. The CDR3 is 14 amino acids. CDR3 in DNA: TGCAGCGGTTCAGGACAGTCTAGCACAGATACGCAGTATTTT. Its translation: CSGSGQSSTDTQYF.

This clonotype was found many times. V usage is TRBV6-1 and J usage is TRBJ2-2, with 12 bases lining up with TRBD2. Looked up from germline, CDR1 is MNHNS and CDR2 is SASEGT. The CDR3 extends over 16 amino acids. Trimming took 2 bases from V and 4 from J; bases not matched to a gene: 2. CDR3 bases: TGTGCCAGCAGTGAACTAGCGGGAGGGGGCACCGGGGAGCTGTTTTTT. Encoded protein: CASSELAGGGTGELFF.

This chain uses TRBV7-3 with TRBJ2-3, with TRBD2 as a possible D gene (7 bases). This CDR3 spans 15 amino acids. The germline V gene has CDR1 SGHTA and CDR2 FQGTGA. V dropped 5 bases and J dropped 2 bases, with 14 bases sitting between them. The CDR3 sequence: CASSPVGGPTDTQYF. DNA for the CDR3: TGTGCCAGCAGCCCAGTGGGGGGGCCCACAGATACGCAGTATTTT.

This clonotype came up many times. The V gene is TRBV28, the J gene TRBJ2-1; 15 nucleotides line up with TRBD2. Germline CDR1 and CDR2: MDHEN and SYDVKM. The CDR3 consists of 17 residues. Trimming removed 3 bases from V and 5 bases from J; junction bases left unmatched: 5. This chain's CDR3 is CASSLGTSGRWDNEQFF. CDR3 bases: TGTGCCAGCAGTTTGGGGACTAGCGGGAGGTGGGACAATGAGCAGTTCTTC.

This clonotype appeared many times. V usage is TRBV5-1 and J usage is TRBJ2-5; 7 bases are shared with TRBD1. Germline V CDR1 and CDR2: SGHRS, YFSETQ. Trimming removed 0 bases from V and 3 bases from J; junction bases left unmatched: 2. The length of the CDR3 is 14 residues. The DNA for the CDR3 is TGCGCCAGCAGCTTGGCGCAGGGGGAAGAGACCCAGTACTTC. Residues: CASSLAQGEETQYF. The full variable domain, completed using reference TRBV5-1 and TRBJ2-5, is KAGVTQTPRYLIKTRGQQVTLSCSPISGHRSVSWYQQTPGQGLQFLFEYFSETQRNKGNFPGRFSGRQFSNSRSEMNVSTLELGDSALYLCASSLAQGEETQYFGPGTRLLVL.

This clonotype has a count of ten or more. The chain couples TRBV30 to TRBJ2-1; D call uncertain. This CDR3 comprises 11 residues. Germline-derived CDR1 and CDR2 are GTSNPN and SVGIG (reference sequence). V lost 2 bases and J 3 bases, leaving 2 bases between the germline ends. CDR3 DNA sequence: TGTGCCTGGAGTATCTACAATGAGCAGTTCTTC. Residues: CAWSIYNEQFF. Full variable domain (rest looked up from reference TRBV30 and TRBJ2-1): SQTIHQWPATLVQPVGSPLSLECTVEGTSNPNLYWYRQAAGRGLQLLFYSVGIGQISSEVPQNLSASRPQDRQFILSSKKLLLSDSGFYLCAWSIYNEQFFGPGTRLTVL.

In this sample, this clonotype turned up a few times. The chain combines TRBV14 with TRBJ2-7; no definite D call. This CDR3 region has 13 residues. From germline, CDR1 is SGHDN and CDR2 FVKESK. V dropped 4 bases and J dropped 6 bases, with 13 bases sitting between them. For the CDR3, the DNA is TGTGCCAGCAGCCCCAGGACGGTAGGCGAGCAGTACTTC. It translates to CASSPRTVGEQYF. Based on the CDR3 plus reference TRBV14 and TRBJ2-7, the full variable domain is EAGVTQFPSHSVIEKGQTVTLRCDPISGHDNLYWYRRVMGKEIKFLLHFVKESKQDESGMPNNRFLAERTGGTYSTLKVQPAELEDSGVYFCASSPRTVGEQYFGPGTRLTVT.

This clonotype was detected many times. V and J are TRBV27 and TRBJ2-3, with no clear D. The V and J ends lost 5 bases and 4 bases respectively, with 13 bases between them. The CDR3 totals 14 residues. Germline CDR1 reads MNHEY; CDR2 reads SMNVEV (reference sequence). Written as DNA, the CDR3 is TGTGCCAGCAGTCCGCTGGACGCCGCAGATACGCAGTATTTT. As protein: CASSPLDAADTQYF.

The rearrangement uses TRBV30 and TRBJ2-5, with D unresolved. The germline V gene has CDR1 GTSNPN and CDR2 SVGIG (reference sequence). V dropped 0 bases and J dropped 5 bases, with 4 bases sitting between them. The CDR3 sequence is 11 residues long. CDR3 bases: TGTGCCTGGAGTGTGACGGAGACCCAGTACTTC. Translated: CAWSVTETQYF.

At least ten counts were recorded for this clonotype. V gene TRBV12-3 or TRBV12-4 combines with J gene TRBJ2-2; D possibly corresponds to TRBD2 (6 bases). V dropped 0 bases and J dropped 5 bases, with 13 bases sitting between them. CDR3 length equals 16 residues. The CDR3 sequence is CASSLAGTPGTGELFF. The CDR3 region has the DNA TGTGCCAGCAGTTTAGCCGGGACTCCGGGGACCGGGGAGCTGTTTTTT.

Ten or more counts support this clonotype. The V call is TRBV15, the J call TRBJ1-5; D may be TRBD1 (6 bases). This CDR3 is 16 amino acids long. Germline CDR1 is LNHNV and CDR2 is YYDKDF (reference sequence). V was shortened by 0 bases and J by 10 bases, with 19 bases between the two germline ends. CDR3 nucleotide sequence: TGTGCCACCAGCAGAGATACGGGGGGGGCTTCGAAACCCCAGCATTTT. Translating it yields CATSRDTGGASKPQHF.

The CDR3, as DNA: TGTGCCAGCAGTTCATGGGTCCAAGAGACCCAGTACTTC. This encodes CASSSWVQETQYF. The V call is TRBV12-3 or TRBV12-4, the J call TRBJ2-5, with D unresolved. V lost 4 bases, J lost 1 base, and 7 bases lay in between. The CDR3 length is 13 residues.

The chain links TRBV14 to TRBJ2-1; the D gene is possibly TRBD1 (6 bases). The CDR3 spans 15 residues. V lost 3 bases, J lost 6 bases, and 15 bases lay in between. The germline V gene encodes CDR1 SGHDN and CDR2 FVKESK. CDR3 amino acids: CASSQTGTLFNEQFF. As DNA, the CDR3 is TGTGCCAGCAGCCAGACAGGAACCCTTTTCAATGAGCAGTTCTTC.

The chain employs TRBV7-8 and TRBJ2-1; D may be TRBD1 (5 bases). This CDR3 spans 15 amino acids. The germline CDR1 and CDR2 sequences are SGHVS and FQNEAQ. The V end was cut by 5 bases, the J end by 4 bases, with 15 bases between. The CDR3 reads CASSRTLNSYNEQFF. The DNA of the CDR3 is TGTGCCAGCAGCCGGACACTAAACTCTTACAATGAGCAGTTCTTC. The full variable domain, its missing parts supplied by reference TRBV7-8 and TRBJ2-1, is GAGVSQSPRYKVAKRGQDVALRCDPISGHVSLFWYQQALGQGPEFLTYFQNEAQLDKSGLPSDRFFAERPEGSVSTLKIQRTQQEDSAVYLCASSRTLNSYNEQFFGPGTRLTVL.

This clonotype has at least ten counts. This sequence joins TRBV20-1 and TRBJ2-1, with D perhaps TRBD1 (6 bases). Trimming cost V 0 bases and J 10 bases, with 10 bases left between them. This CDR3 is built from 12 residues. Germline V gene lookup returns CDR1 DFQATT and CDR2 SNEGSKA (reference sequence). Here the CDR3 reads CSAREGAWEQFF. CDR3 sequence (DNA): TGCAGTGCTAGAGAGGGGGCTTGGGAGCAGTTCTTC.

In regard to this clonotype: A much larger clone is a single base away; this may be a read error. The chain recombines TRBV5-1 with TRBJ2-1, with 10 nucleotides matching TRBD1. Germline-derived CDR1 and CDR2 are SGHRS and YFSETQ. This CDR3 is 16 amino acids long. DNA for the CDR3: TGCGCCAGCAGCTCCGTGGGGACAGGGGCGGGCAATGGGCAGTTCTTC. Translated: CASSSVGTGAGNGQFF. The full variable domain, in which reference TRBV5-1 and TRBJ2-1 provide the parts outside the CDR3, is KAGVTQTPRYLIKTRGQQVTLSCSPISGHRSVSWYQQTPGQGLQFLFEYFSETQRNKGNFPGRFSGRQFSNSRSEMNVSTLELGDSALYLCASSSVGTGAGNGQFFGPGTRLTVL.

At least ten counts were recorded for this clonotype. The V call is TRBV6-1, the J call TRBJ1-1, with D perhaps matching TRBD1 (5 bases). Trimming shortened V by 5 bases and J by 8 bases, and 9 bases separated the two germline ends. This CDR3 region has 11 residues. Looked up from germline, CDR1 is MNHNS and CDR2 is SASEGT. The CDR3 sequence: CASSTGVEAFF. The CDR3 region has the DNA TGTGCCAGCAGTACGGGGGTAGAAGCTTTCTTT.

This clonotype was detected many times. The chain combines TRBV6-1 with TRBJ1-5; TRBD1 agrees at 9 bases. CDR1 is MNHNS, CDR2 SASEGT, per germline. The CDR3 length is 14 residues. V lost 6 bases to trimming and J lost 6 bases; unmatched junction nucleotides: 6. This chain's CDR3 is CASSKGDRVQPQHF. CDR3 bases: TGTGCCAGCAGCAAAGGGGACAGGGTTCAGCCCCAGCATTTT.

This clonotype was recorded many times. The chain links TRBV6-1 to TRBJ1-1; perhaps TRBD1 as D (6 bases). Germline CDR1 is MNHNS and CDR2 is SASEGT. The CDR3 spans 13 residues. Trimming removed 7 bases at V and 0 bases at J, with 9 bases between. The CDR3 coding sequence is TGTGCCAGCACCTGGACAGTGAACACTGAAGCTTTCTTT. This translates into CASTWTVNTEAFF.

This clonotype was counted only a few times. At one end, the junction sequence differs from germline, possibly due to a read error. V gene TRBV7-7 combines with J gene TRBJ2-5; 8 bases match TRBD2. Germline lookup yields CDR1 SSHAT and CDR2 FNYEAQ (reference sequence). The CDR3 runs to 16 residues. This CDR3 is CASSLGAGGHQETQYF. In DNA form, the CDR3 reads TGTGCTAGCAGCTTAGGGGCGGGAGGCCACCAAGAGACCCAGTACTTC.